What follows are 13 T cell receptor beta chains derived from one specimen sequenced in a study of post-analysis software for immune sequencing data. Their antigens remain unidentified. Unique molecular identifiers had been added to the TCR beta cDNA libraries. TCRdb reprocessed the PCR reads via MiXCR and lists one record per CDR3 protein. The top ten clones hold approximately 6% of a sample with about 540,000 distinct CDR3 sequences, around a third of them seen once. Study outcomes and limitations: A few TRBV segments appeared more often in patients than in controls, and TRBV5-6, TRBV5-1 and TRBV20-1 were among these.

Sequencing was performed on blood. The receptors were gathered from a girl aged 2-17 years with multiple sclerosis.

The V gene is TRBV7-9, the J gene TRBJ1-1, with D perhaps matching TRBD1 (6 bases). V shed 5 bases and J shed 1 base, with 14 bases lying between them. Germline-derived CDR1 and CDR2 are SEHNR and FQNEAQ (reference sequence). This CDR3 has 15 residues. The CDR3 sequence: CASSPWTDGNTEAFF. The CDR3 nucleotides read TGTGCCAGCAGCCCTTGGACAGATGGGAACACTGAAGCTTTCTTT.

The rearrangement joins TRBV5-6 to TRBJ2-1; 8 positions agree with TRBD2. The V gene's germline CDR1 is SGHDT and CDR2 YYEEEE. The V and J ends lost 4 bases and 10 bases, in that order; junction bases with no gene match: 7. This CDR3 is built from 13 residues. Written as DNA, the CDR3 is TGTGCCAGCAGCCCTCGGCGGGAGGCAGAGCAGTTCTTC. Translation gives CASSPRREAEQFF.

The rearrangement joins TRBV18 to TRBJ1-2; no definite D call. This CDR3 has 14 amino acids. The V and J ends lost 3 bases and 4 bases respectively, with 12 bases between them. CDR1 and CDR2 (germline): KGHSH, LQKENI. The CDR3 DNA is TGTGCCAGCTCACCCGGGGAGGGAATCTATGGCTACACCTTC. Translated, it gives CASSPGEGIYGYTF.

In nucleotides, the CDR3 is TGTGCCAGCAGTTTCAAGAGGGGGGCTGGGGAAGAGACCCAGTACTTC. This encodes CASSFKRGAGEETQYF. J is TRBJ2-5 and V is TRBV12-3 or TRBV12-4; D is perhaps TRBD1 or TRBD2 (6 bases each). Deletions cut 3 bases from V and 3 bases from J, with 17 bases between. This CDR3 has 16 residues.

In DNA form, the CDR3 reads TGCAGTGCTGCCCCACCTTACGAGCGAGCAGATACGCAGTATTTT. Translating gives CSAAPPYERADTQYF. J is TRBJ2-3 and V is TRBV20-1; D unclear. The CDR3 is made up of 15 amino acids. Trimming took 5 bases from V and 4 from J, leaving 19 bases between them. Germline V gene lookup returns CDR1 DFQATT and CDR2 SNEGSKA (reference sequence).

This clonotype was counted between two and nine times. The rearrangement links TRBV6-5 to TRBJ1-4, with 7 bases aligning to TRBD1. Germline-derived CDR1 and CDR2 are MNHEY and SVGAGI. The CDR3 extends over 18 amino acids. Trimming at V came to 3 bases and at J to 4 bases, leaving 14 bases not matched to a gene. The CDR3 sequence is CASSYIAGTDLINEKLFF. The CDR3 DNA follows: TGTGCCAGCAGTTATATCGCCGGGACAGATCTAATTAATGAAAAACTGTTTTTT.

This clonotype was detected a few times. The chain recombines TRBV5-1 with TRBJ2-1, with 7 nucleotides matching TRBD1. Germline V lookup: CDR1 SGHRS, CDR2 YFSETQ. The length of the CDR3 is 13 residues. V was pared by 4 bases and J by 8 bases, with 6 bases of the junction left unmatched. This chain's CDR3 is CASSPDRMDEQFF. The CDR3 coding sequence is TGCGCCAGCAGCCCGGACAGGATGGATGAGCAGTTCTTC.

The CDR3 nucleotides read TGCAGTGCTAGAGACCATGTAGCGGGGGGGCCGGGAAATGAGCAGTTCTTC. It codes for CSARDHVAGGPGNEQFF. The chain combines TRBV20-1 with TRBJ2-1, with 11 bases that match TRBD2. Germline trimming cut 0 bases from V and 7 bases from J; bases unmatched to any gene: 11. From germline, CDR1 is DFQATT and CDR2 SNEGSKA (reference sequence). There are 17 residues in the CDR3.

CDR3 region: CAISDLQEAVNYGYTF. The CDR3 coding sequence is TGTGCCATCAGTGATCTACAGGAGGCTGTTAACTATGGCTACACCTTC. The chain is built from TRBV10-3 and TRBJ1-2; a possible D gene is TRBD1 (5 bases). Germline loops: CDR1 ENHRY, CDR2 SYGVKD. This CDR3 contains 16 residues. V gave up 3 bases and J gave up 1 base, with 15 bases separating them.

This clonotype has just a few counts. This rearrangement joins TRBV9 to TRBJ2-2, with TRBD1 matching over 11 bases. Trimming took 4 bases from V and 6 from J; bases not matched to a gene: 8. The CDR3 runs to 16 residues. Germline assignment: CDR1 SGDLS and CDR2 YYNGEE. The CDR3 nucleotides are TGTGCCAGCAGCCCTCGGACAGGGGGCGCATCCGGGGAGCTGTTTTTT. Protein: CASSPRTGGASGELFF.

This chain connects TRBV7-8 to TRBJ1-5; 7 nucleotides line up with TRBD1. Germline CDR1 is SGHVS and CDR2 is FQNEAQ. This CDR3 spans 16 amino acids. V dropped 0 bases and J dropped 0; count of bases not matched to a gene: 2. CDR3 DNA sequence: TGTGCCAGCAGCTTAGCCCCAGGGGGTAGCAATCAGCCCCAGCATTTT. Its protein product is CASSLAPGGSNQPQHF.

The CDR3 region is CASSGGFVNTEAFF. The DNA for the CDR3 is TGTGCCAGTAGTGGGGGCTTTGTTAACACTGAAGCTTTCTTT. The chain recombines TRBV19 with TRBJ1-1, with D possibly matching TRBD1 (6 bases). Germline-derived CDR1 and CDR2 are LNHDA and SQIVND (reference sequence). The CDR3 covers 14 residues. V lost 5 bases, J lost 2 bases, and 12 bases lay in between.

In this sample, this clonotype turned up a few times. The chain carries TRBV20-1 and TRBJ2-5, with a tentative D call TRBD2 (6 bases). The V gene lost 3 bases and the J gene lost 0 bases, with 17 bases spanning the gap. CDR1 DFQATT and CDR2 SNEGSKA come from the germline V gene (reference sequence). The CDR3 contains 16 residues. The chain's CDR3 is CSASAPGLRYQETQYF. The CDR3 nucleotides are TGCAGTGCTAGTGCTCCGGGACTTAGGTACCAAGAGACCCAGTACTTC.